These 27 T cell receptor beta chains came from one sample sequenced in a study of shared clonotypes between healthy human individuals. Here immunoSEQ multiplex PCR was the method, and the copy in TCRdb shows in-frame clones only, minus some. The sample consists of about 610,000 clones, approximately 96% of them appearing once. CD8 cells regarded as naive lacked CD45RO, were positively chosen for CCR7, and omitted terminally differentiated effector memory CD45RA+ cells. Sequenced material: naive CD8+ T cells sorted from blood. These receptors were collected from a woman in her twenties or thirties in good health.

The rearrangement joins TRBV9 to TRBJ2-7; 8 bases fit TRBD2. The CDR3 sequence is 15 residues long. The V gene end was trimmed by 0 bases and the J gene end by 5 bases; junction bases not matched to a gene: 7. The germline gives CDR1 SGDLS, CDR2 YYNGEE. The CDR3 bases are TGTGCCAGCAGCGTAGGGGTTAGCGGGACCCACGAGCAGTACTTC. Amino acid sequence: CASSVGVSGTHEQYF.

The chain joins TRBV28 to TRBJ2-7, with D uncertain. V lost 7 bases and J 2 bases, leaving 21 bases between the germline ends. Germline V CDR1 and CDR2: MDHEN, SYDVKM. The CDR3 loop spans 16 amino acids. The CDR3 loop is CASTPLRPHTTYEQYF. The DNA for the CDR3 is TGTGCCAGCACCCCATTGAGGCCTCATACAACCTACGAGCAGTACTTC.

The chain recombines TRBV6-1 with TRBJ1-1; no clear D gene. CDR1 and CDR2 (germline): MNHNS, SASEGT. The ends were cut back, 11 bases at V and 0 bases at J, with 10 bases in the middle. The CDR3 extends over 12 amino acids. CDR3 sequence: CAGNNMNTEAFF. In DNA form, the CDR3 reads TGTGCCGGTAACAACATGAACACTGAAGCTTTCTTT.

The CDR3 DNA follows: TGTGCCAGCAGCGGGGGCGGTCCCACCTACGAGCAGTACTTC. Protein sequence: CASSGGGPTYEQYF. V is TRBV9 and J is TRBJ2-7, with a possible D match to TRBD1 (5 bases). The CDR3 is made up of 14 amino acids. The V gene's germline CDR1 is SGDLS and CDR2 YYNGEE. The V gene lost 3 bases and the J gene lost 2 bases, with 12 bases spanning the gap.

V is TRBV28 and J is TRBJ2-7, with 7 bases aligning to TRBD1. Germline CDR1 and CDR2: MDHEN and SYDVKM. The V gene end was trimmed by 6 bases and the J gene end by 2 bases; junction bases not matched to a gene: 22. This CDR3 contains 19 residues. The CDR3 region has the DNA TGTGCCAGCAGCTCCCCTTTTATCAGGACAGGTGACAAGACCTACGAGCAGTACTTC. Translating gives CASSSPFIRTGDKTYEQYF.

The J gene is TRBJ2-5, the V gene TRBV19; D is unclear. V dropped 7 bases and J dropped 1 base, with 10 bases sitting between them. Germline-derived CDR1 and CDR2 are LNHDA and SQIVND (reference sequence). CDR3 length equals 13 residues. Here the CDR3 DNA reads TGTGCCAGTACCTCACCGCCCCAAGAGACCCAGTACTTC. Its translation: CASTSPPQETQYF.

The chain has TRBV9 and TRBJ2-1; 8 bases map to TRBD2. The CDR3 has 14 amino acids. The germline V gene has CDR1 SGDLS and CDR2 YYNGEE. The J segment lost 9 bases and the V segment lost 0 bases, leaving 5 bases of the junction unmatched. In DNA form, the CDR3 reads TGTGCCAGCAGCGTAGCACGGGAGGGTGGTGAGCAGTTCTTC. Residues: CASSVAREGGEQFF.

The chain carries TRBV6-4 and TRBJ2-2; 10 bases fit TRBD1. Germline V lookup: CDR1 MRHNA, CDR2 SNTAGT. V was pared by 2 bases and J by 6 bases, with 3 bases of the junction left unmatched. This CDR3 has 15 residues. The CDR3: CASSDKDRGSGELFF. In DNA form, the CDR3 reads TGTGCCAGCAGTGACAAGGACAGGGGGTCCGGGGAGCTGTTTTTT.

V gene TRBV5-4 combines with J gene TRBJ2-1, with 12 bases identical to TRBD1. The germline V gene encodes CDR1 SGHNT and CDR2 YYREEE (reference sequence). V was clipped by 3 bases and J by 8 bases; unmatched bases: 6. The CDR3 consists of 15 residues. DNA for the CDR3: TGTGCCAGCAGCTCCGGGACAGGGGGCATAGATGAGCAGTTCTTC. Amino acids: CASSSGTGGIDEQFF.

V usage is TRBV5-4 and J usage is TRBJ2-7; 8 nucleotides line up with TRBD1. The CDR3 sequence is 14 residues long. V lost 4 bases, J lost 5 bases, and 8 bases stayed unmatched. CDR1 and CDR2 (germline): SGHNT, YYREEE (reference sequence). CDR3 protein: CASSLRGQGNEQYF. The DNA of the CDR3 is TGTGCCAGCAGCCTCCGCGGACAGGGAAACGAGCAGTACTTC. The variable domain in full, with the rest retrieved from reference TRBV5-4 and TRBJ2-7, is ETGVTQSPTHLIKTRGQQVTLRCSSQSGHNTVSWYQQALGQGPQFIFQYYREEENGRGNFPPRFSGLQFPNYSSELNVNALELDDSALYLCASSLRGQGNEQYFGPGTRLTVT.

The gene calls are TRBV6-6 and TRBJ2-1, with D tentatively TRBD1 (6 bases). The CDR3 is 13 residues long. V was trimmed by 8 bases and J by 6 bases, leaving 14 bases between them. Per the germline V gene, CDR1 is MNHNY and CDR2 is SVGAGI (reference sequence). The CDR3: CASLGGFGNEQFF. The CDR3 coding sequence is TGTGCCAGCTTAGGGGGTTTTGGCAATGAGCAGTTCTTC.

The chain carries TRBV11-1 and TRBJ2-7; D remains ambiguous. The CDR3 is 15 residues long. CDR1 is SGHAT, CDR2 FQDESV, per germline (reference sequence). V lost 0 bases to trimming and J lost 5 bases, with 14 bases between them. The DNA for the CDR3 is TGTGCCAGCAGCTTAGCGGGGTCCGTTGCCCACGAGCAGTACTTC. It yields the protein CASSLAGSVAHEQYF.

The chain couples TRBV4-1 to TRBJ2-7; the match to TRBD1 covers 8 bases. The CDR3 spans 14 residues. The V gene end was trimmed by 2 bases and the J gene end by 1 base; junction bases not matched to a gene: 1. Per germline, CDR1 MGHRA and CDR2 YSYEKL. The CDR3 reads CASSQNRGSYEQYF. CDR3 in DNA: TGCGCCAGCAGCCAAAACAGGGGGTCCTACGAGCAGTACTTC.

The genes are TRBV20-1 and TRBJ1-1, with D tentatively TRBD1 (5 bases). The length of the CDR3 is 11 residues. The germline V gene has CDR1 DFQATT and CDR2 SNEGSKA (reference sequence). Here the CDR3 reads CSTIRGTEAFF. CDR3 coding DNA: TGCAGCACTATAAGGGGTACTGAAGCTTTCTTT.

The chain links TRBV7-6 to TRBJ2-1, with 12 nucleotides matching TRBD2. The CDR3 has 16 amino acids. CDR1 SGHVS and CDR2 FNYEAQ come from the germline V gene. V was pared by 6 bases and J by 4 bases, with 7 bases of the junction left unmatched. This CDR3 reads CASSDQGLAGYNEQFF. The CDR3 nucleotides are TGTGCCAGCAGTGATCAGGGACTAGCGGGTTACAATGAGCAGTTCTTC.

This chain uses TRBV13 with TRBJ1-2; TRBD1 might be the D (5 bases). Trimming took 1 base from V and 6 from J, leaving 24 bases between them. CDR1 is PRHDT, CDR2 FYEKMQ, per germline (reference sequence). The CDR3 totals 18 residues. Here the CDR3 reads CASSLEGHGTTSWDGYTF. The DNA for the CDR3 is TGTGCCAGCAGCTTAGAAGGGCACGGGACTACCTCATGGGATGGCTACACCTTC.

CDR3 in amino acids: CASSESGKRADIQYF. The CDR3 region has the DNA TGTGCCAGCAGTGAATCGGGGAAACGGGCGGACATTCAGTACTTC. The chain carries TRBV2 and TRBJ2-4, with a weak D call TRBD2 (5 bases). V lost 2 bases, J lost 8 bases, and 16 bases lay in between. The CDR3 is 15 amino acids. The germline V gene has CDR1 SNHLY and CDR2 FYNNEI.

This chain connects TRBV19 to TRBJ2-2; D gene unclear. V lost 5 bases, J lost 4 bases, and 5 bases lay in between. CDR3 length equals 12 residues. Germline loops: CDR1 LNHDA, CDR2 SQIVND (reference sequence). The CDR3 DNA sequence: TGTGCCAGTAGTTACGGCACCGGGGAGCTGTTTTTT. Translating gives CASSYGTGELFF.

The V and J genes are TRBV4-1 and TRBJ2-7, with TRBD1 matching 11 bases. V was clipped by 4 bases and J by 4 bases; unmatched bases: 6. The CDR3 extends over 15 amino acids. Germline V CDR1 and CDR2: MGHRA, YSYEKL. The CDR3 nucleotides are TGCGCCAGCAGCCCGGGCGGGACAGGGGGTTACGAGCAGTACTTC. It codes for CASSPGGTGGYEQYF.

The V and J genes are TRBV7-2 and TRBJ2-1, with D tentatively TRBD2 (7 bases). Trimming took off 2 bases at V and 8 bases at J, with 19 bases between the two ends. This CDR3 is built from 16 residues. Looked up from germline, CDR1 is SGHTA and CDR2 is FQGNSA. The CDR3 reads CASSLSGGGSGYEQFF. In nucleotides, the CDR3 is TGTGCCAGCAGCTTATCGGGGGGCGGGAGTGGGTATGAGCAGTTCTTC.

The chain links TRBV7-2 to TRBJ2-1; tentative D call: TRBD2 (6 bases). The length of the CDR3 is 15 residues. The V end was cut by 5 bases, the J end by 7 bases, with 18 bases between. Germline-derived CDR1 and CDR2 are SGHTA and FQGNSA. CDR3 sequence reads: CASSPGRASDNEQFF. For the CDR3, the DNA is TGTGCCAGCAGCCCCGGGCGGGCTAGCGATAATGAGCAGTTCTTC.

There are a few counts of this clone. The chain has TRBV6-5 and TRBJ1-5; TRBD1 aligns across 9 bases. This CDR3 spans 15 amino acids. The germline V gene has CDR1 MNHEY and CDR2 SVGAGI. J was trimmed by 4 bases and V by 0 bases; bases with no gene match: 1. The CDR3 nucleotides are TGTGCCAGCAGTTACTCCGGGACAGGGAATCAGCCCCAGCATTTT. It encodes CASSYSGTGNQPQHF.

The chain joins TRBV7-9 to TRBJ1-1; no clear D. V lost 0 bases and J 4 bases, leaving 12 bases between the germline ends. From germline, CDR1 is SEHNR and CDR2 FQNEAQ (reference sequence). This CDR3 has 15 residues. The DNA for the CDR3 is TGTGCCAGCAGCTTAGCGTTACAAGAGGGCACTGAAGCTTTCTTT. Translation: CASSLALQEGTEAFF.

The chain is built from TRBV9 and TRBJ2-7; 8 nucleotides line up with TRBD1. This CDR3 contains 14 residues. J gave up 3 bases and V 2 bases, and 4 bases lay outside the gene matches. Germline V gives CDR1 SGDLS, CDR2 YYNGEE. CDR3 region: CASSVGTGYYEQYF. Here the CDR3 DNA reads TGTGCCAGCAGCGTCGGGACAGGATACTACGAGCAGTACTTC.

This sequence joins TRBV19 and TRBJ1-2; D unclear. The CDR3 is 13 residues long. From germline, CDR1 is LNHDA and CDR2 SQIVND (reference sequence). V was pared by 6 bases and J by 3 bases, with 11 bases between. The CDR3 sequence is CASREDGDYGYTF. The CDR3 coding sequence is TGTGCCAGTAGGGAAGACGGCGACTATGGCTACACCTTC.

Written as DNA, the CDR3 is TGTGCCAGCAGTTTCGTAGACAGGGGGACCTACGAGCAGTACTTC. Its protein is CASSFVDRGTYEQYF. This chain connects TRBV28 to TRBJ2-7; 9 nucleotides line up with TRBD1. This CDR3 is 15 amino acids long. Trimming removed 3 bases from V and 2 bases from J; junction bases left unmatched: 5. Germline values: CDR1 MDHEN, CDR2 SYDVKM.

The chain links TRBV5-6 to TRBJ2-1, with 8 bases identical to TRBD1. The V and J ends lost 1 base and 3 bases, in that order; junction bases with no gene match: 9. The CDR3 sequence is 17 residues long. Germline CDR1 and CDR2: SGHDT and YYEEEE. The CDR3 loop is CASSLSPRGLYYNEQFF. CDR3 nucleotide sequence: TGTGCCAGCAGCTTGTCCCCCAGGGGGCTCTACTACAATGAGCAGTTCTTC.